This T cell receptor beta chain was sequenced in a study of beta chain features in type 1 diabetes. Study outcomes and limitations: For Type 1 diabetes patients, all four CD4+ subsets carried TCRB CDR3s that were moderately but significantly shorter.

The CDR3 has 12 amino acids. V lost 3 bases, J lost 6 bases, and 11 bases lay in between. From germline, CDR1 is SQVTM and CDR2 ANQGSEA. Based on CD45RO/CCR7/CD25/CD127/CD95/CD27, CD4+ regulatory, stem cell-like memory, naive and central memory cells were sorted. What was sequenced were expressed TCRB transcripts, since all of the isolated RNA had been reverse transcribed. Generated by immunoSEQ multiplex PCR, the TCRdb table keeps only in-frame clones and is missing some. The table shows 680,000 or so clones, with roughly 13% occurring only once. Concerning this clone itself: Its antigen is still unknown.

The sequencing sample was made of naive CD4+ T cells from blood. The source is a man between 18 and 29 years old with type 1 diabetes. This rearrangement joins TRBV29-1 to TRBJ1-2; D is possibly TRBD1 (5 bases). CDR3 residues: CSVEGQGDGYTF. The CDR3, as DNA: TGCAGCGTTGAGGGGCAGGGCGATGGCTACACCTTC.